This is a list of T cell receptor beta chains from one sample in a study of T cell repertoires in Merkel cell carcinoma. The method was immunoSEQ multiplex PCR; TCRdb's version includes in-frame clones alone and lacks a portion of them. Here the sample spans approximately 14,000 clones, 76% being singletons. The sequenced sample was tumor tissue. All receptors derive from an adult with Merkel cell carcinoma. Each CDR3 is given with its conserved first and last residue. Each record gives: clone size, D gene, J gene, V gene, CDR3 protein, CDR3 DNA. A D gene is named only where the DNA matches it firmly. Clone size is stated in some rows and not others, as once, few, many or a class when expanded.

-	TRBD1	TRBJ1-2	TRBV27	CASSSTGQTYGYTF	TGTGCCAGCAGTTCGACGGGACAGACCTATGGCTACACCTTC
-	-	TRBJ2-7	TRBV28	CASSLGGISYEQYF	TGTGCCAGCAGTTTAGGCGGGATCTCCTACGAGCAGTACTTC
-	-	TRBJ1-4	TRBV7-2	CASSLTVQLGANEKLFF	TGTGCCAGCAGCCTAACGGTCCAACTCGGCGCTAATGAAAAACTGTTTTTT
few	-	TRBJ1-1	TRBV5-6	CASSNLAALLAEAFF	TGTGCCAGCAGCAACTTGGCAGCATTGTTAGCTGAAGCTTTCTTT
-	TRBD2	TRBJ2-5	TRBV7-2	CASSFGLAGLQETQYF	TGTGCCAGCAGCTTTGGGCTAGCGGGCCTCCAAGAGACCCAGTACTTC
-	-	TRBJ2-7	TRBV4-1	CASSPRRGGEYEQYF	TGCGCCAGCAGCCCCCGCAGAGGGGGAGAGTACGAGCAGTACTTC
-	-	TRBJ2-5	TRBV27	CASSLSPGGRYQETQYF	TGTGCCAGCAGTTTATCCCCCGGAGGGCGGTACCAAGAGACCCAGTACTTC
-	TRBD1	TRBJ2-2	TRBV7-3	CASSLDRGPDGELFF	TGTGCCAGCAGCTTAGATAGGGGGCCTGACGGGGAGCTGTTTTTT
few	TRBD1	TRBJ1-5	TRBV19	CASRGQGLLESNQPQHF	TGTGCCAGTAGAGGACAGGGGTTGTTGGAGAGCAATCAGCCCCAGCATTTT
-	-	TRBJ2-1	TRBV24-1	CATSDLDEKTPNEQFF	TGTGCCACCAGTGATTTGGATGAGAAGACTCCCAATGAGCAGTTCTTC
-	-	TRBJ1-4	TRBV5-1	CASSLAGASWGEKLFF	TGCGCCAGCAGCTTGGCCGGGGCTTCCTGGGGTGAAAAACTGTTTTTT
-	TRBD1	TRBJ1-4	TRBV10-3	CAISLGTGTNEKLFF	TGTGCCATCAGTTTAGGGACAGGAACTAATGAAAAACTGTTTTTT
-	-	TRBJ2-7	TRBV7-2	CASSLVGGSYEQYF	TGTGCCAGCAGCTTAGTAGGGGGTTCCTACGAGCAGTACTTC
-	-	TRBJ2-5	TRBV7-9	CASSLGGGQETQYF	TGTGCCAGCAGCTTAGGAGGGGGCCAAGAGACCCAGTACTTC
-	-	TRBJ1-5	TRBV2	CASSQGNDQPQHF	TGTGCCAGCAGTCAGGGTAATGATCAGCCCCAGCATTTT
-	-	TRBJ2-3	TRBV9	CASSVADSTDTQYF	TGTGCCAGCAGCGTAGCCGACAGCACAGATACGCAGTATTTT
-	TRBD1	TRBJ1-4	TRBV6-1	CASSDYGSGGTGATNEKLFF	TGTGCCAGCAGTGATTACGGCAGTGGGGGGACAGGTGCAACTAATGAAAAACTGTTTTTT
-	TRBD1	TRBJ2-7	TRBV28	CASRAWGQGAVEQYF	TGTGCCAGCAGGGCGTGGGGGCAGGGGGCCGTCGAGCAGTACTTC
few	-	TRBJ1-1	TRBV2	CANTRRKNTEAFF	TGTGCCAACACCAGGCGGAAGAACACTGAAGCTTTCTTT
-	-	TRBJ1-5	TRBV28	CASSTTGTHISNQPQHF	TGTGCCAGCAGTACAACCGGGACCCACATAAGCAATCAGCCCCAGCATTTT
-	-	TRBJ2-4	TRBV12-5	CASGLVRGGGRVIQNIQYF	TGTGCTAGTGGTTTGGTACGAGGGGGAGGGAGGGTTATTCAAAACATTCAGTACTTC
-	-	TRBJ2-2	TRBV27	CASSLSTSFGELFF	TGTGCCAGCAGTTTATCGACTAGTTTCGGGGAGCTGTTTTTT
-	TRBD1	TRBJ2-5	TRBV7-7	CASSLNRGETQYF	TGTGCCAGCAGCTTAAACAGGGGTGAGACCCAGTACTTC
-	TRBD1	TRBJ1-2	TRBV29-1	CSVEGGQGTDYGYTF	TGCAGCGTTGAAGGGGGACAGGGGACCGACTATGGCTACACCTTC
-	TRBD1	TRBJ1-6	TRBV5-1	CASRQQGNNSPLHF	TGCGCCAGCAGACAACAGGGGAACAATTCACCCCTCCACTTT
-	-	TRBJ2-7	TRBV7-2	CASSLGLRDEQYF	TGTGCCAGCAGCTTAGGACTGAGAGACGAGCAGTACTTC
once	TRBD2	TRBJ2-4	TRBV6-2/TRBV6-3	CASSYSTTSGGLDKNIQYF	TGTGCCAGCAGTTACTCGACGACTAGCGGGGGGTTGGACAAAAACATTCAGTACTTC
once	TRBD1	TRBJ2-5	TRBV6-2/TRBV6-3	CASSTGQEEETQYF	TGTGCCAGCAGTACGGGACAGGAGGAAGAGACCCAGTACTTC
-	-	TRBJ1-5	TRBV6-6	CASDLEGLGNQPQHF	TGTGCCAGCGACTTGGAAGGGTTGGGCAATCAGCCCCAGCATTTT
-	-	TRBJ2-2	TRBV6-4	CASSLDRYRGAVF	TGTGCCAGCAGTCTCGACAGATACCGGGGAGCTGTTTTT
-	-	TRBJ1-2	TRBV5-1	CASSSLGVGWGYTF	TGCGCCAGCAGCTCACTCGGGGTAGGATGGGGCTACACCTTC
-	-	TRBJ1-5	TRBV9	CASSPPGSSNQPQHF	TGTGCCAGCAGCCCCCCCGGGAGTAGCAATCAGCCCCAGCATTTT
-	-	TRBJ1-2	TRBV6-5	CASSYDRFSGYTF	TGTGCCAGCAGTTACGACAGGTTTAGTGGCTACACCTTC
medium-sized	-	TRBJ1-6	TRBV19	CASTAGNNSPLHF	TGTGCCAGTACGGCAGGGAATAATTCACCCCTCCACTTT
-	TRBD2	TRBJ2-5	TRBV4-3	CASSHFLAGGREETQYF	TGCGCCAGCAGCCATTTTCTAGCGGGGGGGAGAGAAGAGACCCAGTACTTC
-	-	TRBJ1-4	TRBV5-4	CASSNQGSDEKLFF	TGTGCCAGCAGCAACCAGGGTTCGGATGAAAAACTGTTTTTT
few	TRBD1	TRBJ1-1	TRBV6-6	CASSRGQGNTEAFF	TGTGCCAGCAGTAGGGGACAGGGGAACACTGAAGCTTTCTTT
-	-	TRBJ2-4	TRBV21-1	CATTDDRLAKNIQYF	TGTGCCACCACGGACGACAGATTAGCCAAAAACATTCAGTACTTC
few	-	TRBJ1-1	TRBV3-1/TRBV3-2	CASSQDWGNLEAFF	TGTGCCAGCAGCCAAGATTGGGGGAACTTAGAAGCTTTCTTT